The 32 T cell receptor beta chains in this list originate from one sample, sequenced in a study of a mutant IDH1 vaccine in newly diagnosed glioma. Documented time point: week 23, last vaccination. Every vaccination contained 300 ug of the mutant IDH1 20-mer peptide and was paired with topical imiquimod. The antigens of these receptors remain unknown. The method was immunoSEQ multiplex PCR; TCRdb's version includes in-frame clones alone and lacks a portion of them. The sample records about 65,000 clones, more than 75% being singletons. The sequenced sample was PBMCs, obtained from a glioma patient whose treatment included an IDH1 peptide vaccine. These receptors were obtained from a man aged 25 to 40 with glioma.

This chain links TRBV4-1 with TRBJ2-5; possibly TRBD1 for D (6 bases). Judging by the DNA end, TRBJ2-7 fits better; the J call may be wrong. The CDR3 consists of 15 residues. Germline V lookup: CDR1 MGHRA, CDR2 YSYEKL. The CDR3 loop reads CASSQSSGERYEQYF. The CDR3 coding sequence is TGCGCCAGCAGCCAGAGTTCAGGGGAACGCTACGAGCAGTACTTC.

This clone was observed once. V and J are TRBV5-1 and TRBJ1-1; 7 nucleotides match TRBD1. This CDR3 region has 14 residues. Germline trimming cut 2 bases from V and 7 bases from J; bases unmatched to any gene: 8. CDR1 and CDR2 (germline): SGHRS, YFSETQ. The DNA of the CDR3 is TGCGCCAGCAGCTTCTTAGGGGGCGGAATTGAAGCTTTCTTT. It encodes CASSFLGGGIEAFF.

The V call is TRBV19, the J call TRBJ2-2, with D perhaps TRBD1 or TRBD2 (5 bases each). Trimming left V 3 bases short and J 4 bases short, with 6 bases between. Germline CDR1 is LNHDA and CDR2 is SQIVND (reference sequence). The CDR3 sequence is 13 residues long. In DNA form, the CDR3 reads TGTGCCAGTAGTATTGGGGGCACCGGGGAGCTGTTTTTT. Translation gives CASSIGGTGELFF.

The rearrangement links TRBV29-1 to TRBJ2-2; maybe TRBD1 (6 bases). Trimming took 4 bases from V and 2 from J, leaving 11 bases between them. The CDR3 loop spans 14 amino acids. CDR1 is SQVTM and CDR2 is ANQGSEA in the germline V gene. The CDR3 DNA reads TGCAGCGTTGCCCGGACAGTCAACACCGGGGAGCTGTTTTTT. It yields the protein CSVARTVNTGELFF.

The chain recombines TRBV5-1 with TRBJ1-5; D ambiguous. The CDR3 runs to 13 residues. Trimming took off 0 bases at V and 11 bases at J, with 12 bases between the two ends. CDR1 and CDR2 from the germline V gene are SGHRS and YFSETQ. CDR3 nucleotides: TGCGCCAGCAGCTTGGATGGGTCTCGGGCCCAGCATTTT. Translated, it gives CASSLDGSRAQHF.

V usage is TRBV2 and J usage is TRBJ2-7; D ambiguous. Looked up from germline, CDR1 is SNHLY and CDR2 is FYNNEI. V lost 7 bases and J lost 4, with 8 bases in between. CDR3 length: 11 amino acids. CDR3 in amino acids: CASKLDYEQYF. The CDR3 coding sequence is TGTGCCAGCAAATTGGATTACGAGCAGTACTTC. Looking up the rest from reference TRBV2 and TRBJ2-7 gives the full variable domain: EPEVTQTPSHQVTQMGQEVILRCVPISNHLYFYWYRQILGQKVEFLVSFYNNEISEKSEIFDDQFSVERPDGSNFTLKIRSTKLEDSAMYFCASKLDYEQYFGPGTRLTVT.

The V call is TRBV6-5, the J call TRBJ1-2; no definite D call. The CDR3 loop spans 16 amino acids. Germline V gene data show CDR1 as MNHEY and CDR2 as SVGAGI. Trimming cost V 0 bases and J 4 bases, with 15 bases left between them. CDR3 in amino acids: CASSYSHLVILYGYTF. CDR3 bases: TGTGCCAGCAGTTACTCGCACCTAGTCATCCTCTATGGCTACACCTTC.

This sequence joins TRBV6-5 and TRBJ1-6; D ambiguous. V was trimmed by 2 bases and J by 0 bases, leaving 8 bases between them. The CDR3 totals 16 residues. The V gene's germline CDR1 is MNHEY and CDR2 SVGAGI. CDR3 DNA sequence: TGTGCCAGCAGTTACGGACGGCCCTCCTATAATTCACCCCTCCACTTT. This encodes CASSYGRPSYNSPLHF.

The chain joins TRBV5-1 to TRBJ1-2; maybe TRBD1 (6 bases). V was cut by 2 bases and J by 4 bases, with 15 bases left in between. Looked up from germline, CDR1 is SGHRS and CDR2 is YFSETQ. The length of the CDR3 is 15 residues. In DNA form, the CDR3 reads TGCGCCAGCAGCTTCACAGGGACCGCTTTCTATGGCTACACCTTC. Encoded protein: CASSFTGTAFYGYTF.

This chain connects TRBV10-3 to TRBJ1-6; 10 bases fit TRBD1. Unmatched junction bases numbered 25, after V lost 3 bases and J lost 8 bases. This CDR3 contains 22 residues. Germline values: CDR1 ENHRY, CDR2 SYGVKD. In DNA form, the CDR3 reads TGTGCCATCAGTGACCCACCAACTGACAGGGGGCGGAGAGGGGAAATATATTCACCCCTCCACTTT. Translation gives CAISDPPTDRGRRGEIYSPLHF.

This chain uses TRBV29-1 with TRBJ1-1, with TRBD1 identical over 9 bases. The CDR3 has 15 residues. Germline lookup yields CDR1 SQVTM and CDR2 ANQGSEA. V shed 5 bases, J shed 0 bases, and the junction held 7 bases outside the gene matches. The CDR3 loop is CSVRGDRGMNTEAFF. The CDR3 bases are TGCAGCGTTCGGGGAGACAGGGGGATGAACACTGAAGCTTTCTTT.

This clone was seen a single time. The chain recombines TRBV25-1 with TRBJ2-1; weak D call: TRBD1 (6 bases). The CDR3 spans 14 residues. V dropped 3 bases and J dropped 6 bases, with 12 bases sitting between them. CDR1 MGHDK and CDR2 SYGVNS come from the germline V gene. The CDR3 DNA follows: TGTGCCAGCAGTGAGTCCACAGGGCTCAATGAGCAGTTCTTC. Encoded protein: CASSESTGLNEQFF.

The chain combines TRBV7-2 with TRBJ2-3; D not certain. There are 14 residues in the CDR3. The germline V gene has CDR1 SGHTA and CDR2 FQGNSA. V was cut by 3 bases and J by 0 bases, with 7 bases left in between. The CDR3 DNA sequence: TGTGCCAGCAGCTTGGGGATTAGCACAGATACGCAGTATTTT. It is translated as CASSLGISTDTQYF. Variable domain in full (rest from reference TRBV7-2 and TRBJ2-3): GAGVSQSPSNKVTEKGKDVELRCDPISGHTALYWYRQSLGQGLEFLIYFQGNSAPDKSGLPSDRFSAERTGGSVSTLTIQRTQQEDSAVYLCASSLGISTDTQYFGPGTRLTVL.

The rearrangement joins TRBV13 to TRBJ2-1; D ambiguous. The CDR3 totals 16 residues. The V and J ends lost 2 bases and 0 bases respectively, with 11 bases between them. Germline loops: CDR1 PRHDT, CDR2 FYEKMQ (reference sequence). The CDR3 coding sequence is TGTGCCAGCAGCTTACTCGCACAGATCTCCTACAATGAGCAGTTCTTC. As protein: CASSLLAQISYNEQFF.

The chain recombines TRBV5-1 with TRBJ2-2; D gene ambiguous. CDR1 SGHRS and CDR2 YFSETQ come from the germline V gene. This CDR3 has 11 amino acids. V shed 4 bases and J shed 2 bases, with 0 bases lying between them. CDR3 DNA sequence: TGCGCCAGCAGCAACACCGGGGAGCTGTTTTTT. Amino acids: CASSNTGELFF.

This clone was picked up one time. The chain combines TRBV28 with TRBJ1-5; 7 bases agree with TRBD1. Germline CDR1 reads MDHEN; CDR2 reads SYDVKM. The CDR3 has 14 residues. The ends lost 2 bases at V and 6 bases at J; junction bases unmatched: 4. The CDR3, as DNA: TGTGCCAGCAGTTTAGGGACAGTGATTCAGCCCCAGCATTTT. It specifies CASSLGTVIQPQHF.

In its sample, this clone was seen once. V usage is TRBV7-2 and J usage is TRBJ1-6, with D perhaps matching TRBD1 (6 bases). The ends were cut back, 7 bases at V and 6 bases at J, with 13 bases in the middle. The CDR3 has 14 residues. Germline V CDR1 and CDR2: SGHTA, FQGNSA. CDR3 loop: CASTSWGRNSPLHF. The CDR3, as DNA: TGTGCCAGCACCTCCTGGGGGCGTAATTCACCCCTCCACTTT.

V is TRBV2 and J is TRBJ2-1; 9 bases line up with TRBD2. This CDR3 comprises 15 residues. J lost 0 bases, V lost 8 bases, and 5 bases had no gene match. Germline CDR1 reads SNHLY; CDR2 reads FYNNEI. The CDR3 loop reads CASQSGGYSYNEQFF. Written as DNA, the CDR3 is TGTGCCAGCCAGAGCGGGGGGTACTCCTACAATGAGCAGTTCTTC.

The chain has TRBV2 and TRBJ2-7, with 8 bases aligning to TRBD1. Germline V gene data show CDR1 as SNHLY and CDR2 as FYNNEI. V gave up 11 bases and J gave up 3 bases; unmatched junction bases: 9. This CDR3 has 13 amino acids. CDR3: CASQGANFYEQYF. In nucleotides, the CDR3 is TGTGCCTCCCAGGGGGCGAATTTCTACGAGCAGTACTTC.

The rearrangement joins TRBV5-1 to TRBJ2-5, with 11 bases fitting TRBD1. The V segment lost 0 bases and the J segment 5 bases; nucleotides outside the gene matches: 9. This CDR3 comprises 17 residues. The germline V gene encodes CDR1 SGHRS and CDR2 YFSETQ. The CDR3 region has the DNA TGCGCCAGCAGCTTGGGGACAGGGGGCCAGGTGGTGGAGACCCAGTACTTC. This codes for CASSLGTGGQVVETQYF.

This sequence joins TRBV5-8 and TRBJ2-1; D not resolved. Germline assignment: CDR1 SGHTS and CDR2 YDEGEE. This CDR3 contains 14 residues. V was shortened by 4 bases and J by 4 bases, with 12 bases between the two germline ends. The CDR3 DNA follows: TGTGCCAGCAGCCCGTCCGCGGATTACAATGAGCAGTTCTTC. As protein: CASSPSADYNEQFF.

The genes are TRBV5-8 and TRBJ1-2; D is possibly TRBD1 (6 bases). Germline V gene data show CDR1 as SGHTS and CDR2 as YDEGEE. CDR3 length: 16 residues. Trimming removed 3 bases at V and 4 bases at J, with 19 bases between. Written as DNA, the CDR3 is TGTGCCAGCAGCTGGCCAGGACCGGACAGCCGCTATGGCTACACCTTC. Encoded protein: CASSWPGPDSRYGYTF.

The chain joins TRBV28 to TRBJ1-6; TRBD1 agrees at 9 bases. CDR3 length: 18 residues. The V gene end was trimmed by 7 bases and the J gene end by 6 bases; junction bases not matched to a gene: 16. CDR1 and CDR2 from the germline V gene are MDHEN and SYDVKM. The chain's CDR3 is CASTTWDRDYTANSPLHF. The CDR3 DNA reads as TGTGCCAGCACGACGTGGGACAGGGACTATACTGCTAATTCACCCCTCCACTTT.

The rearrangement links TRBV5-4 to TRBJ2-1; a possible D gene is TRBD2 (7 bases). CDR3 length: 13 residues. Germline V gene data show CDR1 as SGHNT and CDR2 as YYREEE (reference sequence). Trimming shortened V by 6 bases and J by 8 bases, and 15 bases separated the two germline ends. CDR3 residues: CASTGPGGHEQFF. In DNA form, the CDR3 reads TGTGCCAGCACCGGACCGGGGGGCCATGAGCAGTTCTTC.

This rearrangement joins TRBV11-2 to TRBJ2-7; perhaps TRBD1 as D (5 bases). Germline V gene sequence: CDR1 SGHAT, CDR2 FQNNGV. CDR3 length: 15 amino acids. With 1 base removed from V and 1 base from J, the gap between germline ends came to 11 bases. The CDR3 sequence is CASSLAAGNSYEQYF. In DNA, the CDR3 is TGTGCCAGCAGCTTAGCGGCAGGGAATTCCTACGAGCAGTACTTC.

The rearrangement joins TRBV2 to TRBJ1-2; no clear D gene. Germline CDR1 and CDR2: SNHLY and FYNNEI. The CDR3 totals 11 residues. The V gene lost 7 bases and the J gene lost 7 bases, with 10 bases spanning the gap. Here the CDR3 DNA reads TGTGCCAGCACCGAAGGCAGTGGCTACACCTTC. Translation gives CASTEGSGYTF.

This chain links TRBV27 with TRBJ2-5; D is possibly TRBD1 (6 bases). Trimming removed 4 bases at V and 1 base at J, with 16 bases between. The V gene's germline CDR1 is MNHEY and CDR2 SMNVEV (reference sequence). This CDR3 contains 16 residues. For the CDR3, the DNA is TGTGCCAGCAGTTCACCTCAGACAGGTTCCCAAGAGACCCAGTACTTC. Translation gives CASSSPQTGSQETQYF.

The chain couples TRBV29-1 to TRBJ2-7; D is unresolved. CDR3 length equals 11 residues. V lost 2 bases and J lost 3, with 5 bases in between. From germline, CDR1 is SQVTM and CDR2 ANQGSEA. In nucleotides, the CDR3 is TGCAGCGTTGAATTGGACTACGAGCAGTACTTC. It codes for CSVELDYEQYF.

This CDR3 reads CASSSDRRLYSYTF. The CDR3, as DNA: TGTGCCAGTAGCTCGGACAGGAGGCTATACAGCTACACCTTC. The chain recombines TRBV19 with TRBJ1-2; 7 bases agree with TRBD1. The trim removed 6 bases at V and 9 bases at J, leaving 13 bases unmatched. The germline V gene encodes CDR1 LNHDA and CDR2 SQIVND (reference sequence). CDR3 length: 14 amino acids.

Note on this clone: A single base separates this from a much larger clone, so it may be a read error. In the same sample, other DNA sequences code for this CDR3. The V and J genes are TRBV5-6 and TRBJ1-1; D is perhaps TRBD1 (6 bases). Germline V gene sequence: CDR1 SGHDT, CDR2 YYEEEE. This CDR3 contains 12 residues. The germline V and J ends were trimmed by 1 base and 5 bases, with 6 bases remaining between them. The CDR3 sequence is CASSLRGTEAFF. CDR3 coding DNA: TGTGCCAGCAGCTTGAGGGGGACTGAAGCTTTCTTT.

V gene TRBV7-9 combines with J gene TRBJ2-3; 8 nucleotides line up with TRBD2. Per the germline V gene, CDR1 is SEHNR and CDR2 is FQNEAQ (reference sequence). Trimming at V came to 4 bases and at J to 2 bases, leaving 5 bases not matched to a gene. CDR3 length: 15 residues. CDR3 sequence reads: CASSYLAGFTDTQYF. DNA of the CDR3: TGTGCCAGCAGCTACCTAGCGGGCTTCACAGATACGCAGTATTTT.

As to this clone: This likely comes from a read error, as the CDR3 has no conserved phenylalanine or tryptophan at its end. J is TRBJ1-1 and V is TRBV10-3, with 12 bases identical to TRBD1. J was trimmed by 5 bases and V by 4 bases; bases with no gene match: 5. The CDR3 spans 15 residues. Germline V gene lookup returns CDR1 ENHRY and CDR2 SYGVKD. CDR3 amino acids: CAISARDRGRTEAFS. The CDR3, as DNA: TGTGCCATCAGTGCGCGGGACAGGGGGCGAACTGAAGCTTTCTCT.